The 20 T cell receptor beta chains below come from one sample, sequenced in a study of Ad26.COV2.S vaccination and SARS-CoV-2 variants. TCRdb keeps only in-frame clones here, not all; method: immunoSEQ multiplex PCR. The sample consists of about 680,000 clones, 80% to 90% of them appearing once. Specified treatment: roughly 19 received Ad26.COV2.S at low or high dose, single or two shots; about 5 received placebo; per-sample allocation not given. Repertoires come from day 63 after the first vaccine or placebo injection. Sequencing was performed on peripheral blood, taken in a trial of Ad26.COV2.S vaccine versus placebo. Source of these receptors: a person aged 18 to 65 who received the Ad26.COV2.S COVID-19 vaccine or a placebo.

The CDR3 sequence: CASSGPSGNSPLHF. The CDR3 bases are TGTGCCAGCAGTGGGCCTTCCGGGAATTCACCCCTCCACTTT. The chain recombines TRBV2 with TRBJ1-6; D call uncertain. The CDR3 has 14 residues. Germline loops: CDR1 SNHLY, CDR2 FYNNEI. V gave up 4 bases and J gave up 7 bases, with 11 bases separating them.

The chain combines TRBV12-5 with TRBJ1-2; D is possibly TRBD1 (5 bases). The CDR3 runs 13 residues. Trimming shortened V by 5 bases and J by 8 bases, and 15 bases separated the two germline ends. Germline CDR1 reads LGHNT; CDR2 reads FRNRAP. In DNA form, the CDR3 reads TGTGCTAGTGGTCAGACAGCCTCCTTCGGCTACACCTTC. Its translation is CASGQTASFGYTF.

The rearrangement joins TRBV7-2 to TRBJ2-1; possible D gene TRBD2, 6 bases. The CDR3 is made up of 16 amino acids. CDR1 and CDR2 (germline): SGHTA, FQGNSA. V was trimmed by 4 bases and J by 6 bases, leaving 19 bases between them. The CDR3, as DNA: TGTGCCAGCAGCTACCGGAGGGTCTCAGCCTTCAATGAGCAGTTCTTC. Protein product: CASSYRRVSAFNEQFF.

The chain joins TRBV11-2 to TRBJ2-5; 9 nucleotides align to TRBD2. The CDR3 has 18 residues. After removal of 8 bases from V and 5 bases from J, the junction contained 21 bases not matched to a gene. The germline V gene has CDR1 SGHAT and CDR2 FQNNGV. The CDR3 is CASQRGSSGVNRGETQYF. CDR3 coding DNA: TGTGCCAGCCAAAGGGGTTCTAGCGGGGTCAACCGGGGGGAGACCCAGTACTTC. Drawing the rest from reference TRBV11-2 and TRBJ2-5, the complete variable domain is EAGVAQSPRYKIIEKRQSVAFWCNPISGHATLYWYQQILGQGPKLLIQFQNNGVVDDSQLPKDRFSAERLKGVDSTLKIQPAKLEDSAVYLCASQRGSSGVNRGETQYFGPGTRLLVL.

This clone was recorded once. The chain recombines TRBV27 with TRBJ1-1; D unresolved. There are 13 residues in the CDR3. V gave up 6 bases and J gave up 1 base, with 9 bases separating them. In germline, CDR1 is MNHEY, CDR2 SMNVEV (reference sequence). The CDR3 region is CASRGDENTEAFF. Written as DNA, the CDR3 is TGTGCCAGCAGAGGTGATGAGAACACTGAAGCTTTCTTT.

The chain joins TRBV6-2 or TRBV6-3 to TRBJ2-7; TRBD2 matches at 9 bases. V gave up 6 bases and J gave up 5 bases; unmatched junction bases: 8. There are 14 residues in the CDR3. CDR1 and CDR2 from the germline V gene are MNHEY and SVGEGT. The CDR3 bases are TGTGCCAGCAGCCCCGGGACTAGCTTCCACGAGCAGTACTTC. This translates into CASSPGTSFHEQYF.

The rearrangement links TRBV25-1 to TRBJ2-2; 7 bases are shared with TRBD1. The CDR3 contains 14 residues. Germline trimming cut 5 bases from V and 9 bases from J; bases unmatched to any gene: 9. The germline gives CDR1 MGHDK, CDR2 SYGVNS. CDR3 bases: TGTGCCAGCAGTCCCCGACAGGGCCCTCGGGAGCTGTTTTTT. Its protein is CASSPRQGPRELFF. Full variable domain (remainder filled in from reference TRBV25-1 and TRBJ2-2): EADIYQTPRYLVIGTGKKITLECSQTMGHDKMYWYQQDPGMELHLIHYSYGVNSTEKGDLSSESTVSRIRTEHFPLTLESARPSHTSQYLCASSPRQGPRELFFGEGSRLTVL.

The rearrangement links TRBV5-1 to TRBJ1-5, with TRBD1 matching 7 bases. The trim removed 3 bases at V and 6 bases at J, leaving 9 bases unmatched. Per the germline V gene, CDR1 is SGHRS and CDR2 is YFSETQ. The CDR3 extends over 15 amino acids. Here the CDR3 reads CASSSTGVSGQPQHF. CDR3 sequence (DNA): TGCGCCAGCAGCTCCACAGGGGTGAGCGGTCAGCCCCAGCATTTT.

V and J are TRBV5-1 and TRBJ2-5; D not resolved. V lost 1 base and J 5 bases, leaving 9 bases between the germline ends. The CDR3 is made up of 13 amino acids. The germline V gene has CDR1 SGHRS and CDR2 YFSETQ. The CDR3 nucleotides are TGCGCCAGCAGCTTGTATGATGGGGAGACCCAGTACTTC. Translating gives CASSLYDGETQYF.

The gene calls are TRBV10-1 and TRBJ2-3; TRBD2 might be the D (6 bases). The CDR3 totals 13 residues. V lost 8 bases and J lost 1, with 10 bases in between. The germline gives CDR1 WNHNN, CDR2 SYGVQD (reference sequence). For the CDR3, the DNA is TGCGCCAGCCGGGACTCTCGCACAGATACGCAGTATTTT. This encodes CASRDSRTDTQYF.

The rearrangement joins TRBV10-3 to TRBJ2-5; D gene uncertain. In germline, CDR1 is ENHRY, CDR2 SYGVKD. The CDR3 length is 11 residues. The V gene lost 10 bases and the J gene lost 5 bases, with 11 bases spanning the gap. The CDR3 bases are TGTGCCACCAGGACGTTCGAGACCCAGTACTTC. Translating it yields CATRTFETQYF.

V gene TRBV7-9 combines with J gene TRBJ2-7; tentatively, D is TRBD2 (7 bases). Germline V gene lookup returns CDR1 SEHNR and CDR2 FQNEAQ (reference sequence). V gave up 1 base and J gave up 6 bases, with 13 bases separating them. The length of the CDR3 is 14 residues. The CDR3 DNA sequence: TGTGCCAGCAGCTTAGTCGGGGGGCTATCCGAGCAGTACTTC. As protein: CASSLVGGLSEQYF.

CDR3 in DNA: TGTGCCAGCAGCCAAACGGGAGGAGAACAAGAGACCCAGTACTTC. Translation: CASSQTGGEQETQYF. The V call is TRBV4-2, the J call TRBJ2-5; 7 bases are shared with TRBD2. V lost 2 bases, J lost 2 bases, and 5 bases stayed unmatched. Germline V gene data show CDR1 as LGHNA and CDR2 as YNFKEQ. This CDR3 is 15 amino acids long.

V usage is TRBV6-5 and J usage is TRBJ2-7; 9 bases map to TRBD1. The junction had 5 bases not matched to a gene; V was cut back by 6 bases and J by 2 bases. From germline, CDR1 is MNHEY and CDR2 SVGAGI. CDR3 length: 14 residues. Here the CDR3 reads CASRERDRAYEQYF. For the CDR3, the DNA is TGTGCCAGCAGAGAGCGGGACAGGGCCTACGAGCAGTACTTC.

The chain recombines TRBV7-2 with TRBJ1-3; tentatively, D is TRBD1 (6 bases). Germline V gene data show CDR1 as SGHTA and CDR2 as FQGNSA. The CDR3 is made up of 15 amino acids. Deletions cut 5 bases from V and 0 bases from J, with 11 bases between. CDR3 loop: CASSPLDSSGNTIYF. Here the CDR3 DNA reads TGTGCCAGCAGCCCCTTGGACAGCTCTGGAAACACCATATATTTT. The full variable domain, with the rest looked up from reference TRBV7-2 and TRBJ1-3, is GAGVSQSPSNKVTEKGKDVELRCDPISGHTALYWYRQSLGQGLEFLIYFQGNSAPDKSGLPSDRFSAERTGGSVSTLTIQRTQQEDSAVYLCASSPLDSSGNTIYFGEGSWLTVV.

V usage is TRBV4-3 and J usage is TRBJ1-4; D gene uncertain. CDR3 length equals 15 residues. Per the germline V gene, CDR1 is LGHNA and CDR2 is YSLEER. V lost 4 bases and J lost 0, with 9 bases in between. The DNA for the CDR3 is TGCGCCAGCAGCCCAGGCTCCACAACTAATGAAAAACTGTTTTTT. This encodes CASSPGSTTNEKLFF.

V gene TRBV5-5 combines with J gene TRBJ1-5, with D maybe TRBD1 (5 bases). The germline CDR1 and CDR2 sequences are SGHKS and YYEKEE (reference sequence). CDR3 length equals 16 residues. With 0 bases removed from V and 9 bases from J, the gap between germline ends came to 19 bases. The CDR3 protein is CASSLAPQGSSRPQHF. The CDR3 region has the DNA TGTGCCAGCAGCTTGGCCCCCCAGGGCTCCTCCCGGCCCCAGCATTTT.

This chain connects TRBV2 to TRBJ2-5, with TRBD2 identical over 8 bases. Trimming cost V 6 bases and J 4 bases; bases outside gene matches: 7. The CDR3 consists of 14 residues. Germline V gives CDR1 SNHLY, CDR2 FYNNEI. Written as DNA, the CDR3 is TGTGCCAGCAGAGACGGACTAGCTGGAGAGACCCAGTACTTC. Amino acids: CASRDGLAGETQYF.

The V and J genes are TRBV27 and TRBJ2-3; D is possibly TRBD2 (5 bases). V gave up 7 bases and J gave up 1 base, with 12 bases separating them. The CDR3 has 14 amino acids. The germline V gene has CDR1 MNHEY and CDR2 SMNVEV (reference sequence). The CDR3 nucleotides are TGTGCCAGCACAAGCGGCCCTGGCACAGATACGCAGTATTTT. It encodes CASTSGPGTDTQYF.

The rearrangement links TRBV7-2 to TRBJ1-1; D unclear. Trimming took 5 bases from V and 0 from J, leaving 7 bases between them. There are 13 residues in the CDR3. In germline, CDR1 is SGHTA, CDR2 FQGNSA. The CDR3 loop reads CASSRNMNTEAFF. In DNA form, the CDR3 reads TGTGCCAGCAGCCGGAATATGAACACTGAAGCTTTCTTT. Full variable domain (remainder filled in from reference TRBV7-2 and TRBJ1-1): GAGVSQSPSNKVTEKGKDVELRCDPISGHTALYWYRQSLGQGLEFLIYFQGNSAPDKSGLPSDRFSAERTGGSVSTLTIQRTQQEDSAVYLCASSRNMNTEAFFGQGTRLTVV.